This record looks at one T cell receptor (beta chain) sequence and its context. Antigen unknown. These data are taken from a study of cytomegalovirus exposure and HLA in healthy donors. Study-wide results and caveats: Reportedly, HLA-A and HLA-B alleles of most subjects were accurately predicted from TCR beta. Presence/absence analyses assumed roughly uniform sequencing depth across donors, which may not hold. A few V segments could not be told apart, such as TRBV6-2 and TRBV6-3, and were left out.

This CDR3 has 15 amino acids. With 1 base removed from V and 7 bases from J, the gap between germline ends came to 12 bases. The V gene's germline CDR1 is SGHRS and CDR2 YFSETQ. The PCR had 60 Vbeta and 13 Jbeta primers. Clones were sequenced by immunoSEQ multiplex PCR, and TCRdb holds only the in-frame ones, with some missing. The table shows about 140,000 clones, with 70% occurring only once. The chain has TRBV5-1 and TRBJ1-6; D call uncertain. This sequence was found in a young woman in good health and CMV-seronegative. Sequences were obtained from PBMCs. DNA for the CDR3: TGCGCCAGCAGCTTGCGAGGGTCCGAGAATTCACCCCTCCACTTT. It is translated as CASSLRGSENSPLHF.